Listed here are 18 T cell receptor beta chains from one sample, sequenced in a study of blood T cell repertoires in COVID-19. Produced via immunoSEQ multiplex PCR; TCRdb's table is partial and in-frame only. The sample holds 150,000 to 200,000 clones; roughly 82% are singletons and the top ten take 4% to 6.5%. Sequenced material: PBMCs or T cells enriched from blood (not recorded which). These receptors were obtained from an older woman with acute COVID-19.

The chain has TRBV28 and TRBJ1-2; the D gene is possibly TRBD1 (6 bases). Germline loops: CDR1 MDHEN, CDR2 SYDVKM. This CDR3 is 15 amino acids long. The V end lost 2 bases, the J end lost 8 bases, and 18 bases lay between the germline ends. The CDR3, as DNA: TGTGCCAGCAGTTTACGGGGGGCGAGGGTGAGGGGCTACACCTTC. Residues: CASSLRGARVRGYTF.

The V and J genes are TRBV30 and TRBJ1-5; D perhaps matches TRBD1 (6 bases). V was clipped by 5 bases and J by 0 bases, with 20 bases between them. CDR1 is GTSNPN, CDR2 SVGIG, per germline (reference sequence). The CDR3 covers 17 residues. CDR3 nucleotide sequence: TGTGCCTGGGGTCCCGGTTGGGACAAACATAGCAATCAGCCCCAGCATTTT. This sequence encodes CAWGPGWDKHSNQPQHF.

J is TRBJ2-5 and V is TRBV4-2, with D possibly TRBD2 on 5 matching bases. Trimming took 0 bases from V and 4 from J, leaving 21 bases between them. This CDR3 is 18 amino acids long. CDR1 is LGHNA and CDR2 is YNFKEQ in the germline V gene. The CDR3 sequence is CASSQDIPPGNLGETQYF. CDR3 nucleotide sequence: TGTGCCAGCAGCCAAGATATCCCCCCCGGGAACCTAGGAGAGACCCAGTACTTC.

The CDR3 region has the DNA TGTGCCAGCAGCCGTATAGGTGCGGGAGAAGATACGCAGTATTTT. Its protein product is CASSRIGAGEDTQYF. The chain joins TRBV11-3 to TRBJ2-3; 7 bases are shared with TRBD2. Germline values: CDR1 SGHNT, CDR2 YENEEA. This CDR3 region has 15 residues. Unmatched junction bases numbered 10, after V lost 5 bases and J lost 5 bases.

The V call is TRBV19, the J call TRBJ1-3; 9 nucleotides line up with TRBD1. The CDR3 has 16 amino acids. The germline gives CDR1 LNHDA, CDR2 SQIVND (reference sequence). The V and J ends lost 5 bases and 8 bases, in that order; junction bases with no gene match: 13. Here the CDR3 DNA reads TGTGCCAGTAGTCCGGAACAGGGGGCGAGAATTGACACCATATATTTT. The encoded protein is CASSPEQGARIDTIYF.

This chain joins TRBV6-5 and TRBJ2-2; no clear D. Germline CDR1 is MNHEY and CDR2 is SVGAGI. V dropped 5 bases and J dropped 5 bases, with 6 bases sitting between them. CDR3 length equals 12 residues. CDR3 in amino acids: CASSRWTGELFF. The CDR3 nucleotides read TGTGCCAGCAGTCGGTGGACCGGGGAGCTGTTTTTT.

This chain joins TRBV3-1 (or the pseudogene TRBV3-2) and TRBJ2-5; 7 bases line up with TRBD1. The V segment lost 5 bases and the J segment 2 bases; nucleotides outside the gene matches: 8. This CDR3 has 15 amino acids. The germline CDR1 and CDR2 sequences are LGHDT and YNNKEL (reference sequence). The CDR3 spells CASSFGTEIQETQYF. The DNA for the CDR3 is TGTGCCAGCAGCTTCGGGACAGAGATTCAAGAGACCCAGTACTTC.

This chain links TRBV9 with TRBJ2-1; 8 bases are shared with TRBD2. The trim removed 2 bases at V and 0 bases at J, leaving 4 bases unmatched. This CDR3 contains 16 residues. CDR1 SGDLS and CDR2 YYNGEE come from the germline V gene. The chain's CDR3 is CASSVSGEGSYNEQFF. CDR3 sequence (DNA): TGTGCCAGCAGCGTTAGCGGGGAGGGCTCCTACAATGAGCAGTTCTTC.

The chain carries TRBV6-5 and TRBJ1-4, with 7 bases matching TRBD1. V was clipped by 6 bases and J by 3 bases; unmatched bases: 4. The CDR3 extends over 14 amino acids. Germline lookup yields CDR1 MNHEY and CDR2 SVGAGI. CDR3 nucleotides: TGTGCCAGCAGCCCGGGACAGTCTAATGAAAAACTGTTTTTT. Its protein is CASSPGQSNEKLFF.

The sample holds a few counts of this clone. The chain is built from TRBV5-5 and TRBJ2-3; the D gene is possibly TRBD1 (6 bases). This CDR3 has 16 residues. The germline V and J ends were trimmed by 4 bases and 3 bases, with 18 bases remaining between them. CDR1 is SGHKS, CDR2 YYEKEE, per germline (reference sequence). DNA for the CDR3: TGTGCCAGCAGCGCCTGGACAGCCGTCAGGACAGATACGCAGTATTTT. Amino acids: CASSAWTAVRTDTQYF.

This clone was seen once. The chain employs TRBV7-2 and TRBJ2-3; 7 bases match TRBD2. Germline V gene lookup returns CDR1 SGHTA and CDR2 FQGNSA. The CDR3 contains 16 residues. V gave up 0 bases and J gave up 4 bases; unmatched junction bases: 7. DNA of the CDR3: TGTGCCAGCAGCTTAGCGGAACTAGCGAGGGCAGATACGCAGTATTTT. As protein: CASSLAELARADTQYF.

This clone was seen a few times. The V call is TRBV18, the J call TRBJ1-1; the match to TRBD1 covers 9 bases. Losses at the gene ends were 4 bases for V and 2 bases for J; bases not matched to a gene: 5. The CDR3 consists of 15 residues. CDR1 and CDR2 from the germline V gene are KGHSH and LQKENI. In DNA form, the CDR3 reads TGTGCCAGCTCACAAGGGACAGGGTATAACACTGAAGCTTTCTTT. This encodes CASSQGTGYNTEAFF.

The chain employs TRBV6-5 and TRBJ1-4; D is undetermined. The V end was cut by 8 bases, the J end by 8 bases, with 15 bases between. CDR3 size: 13 residues. The germline gives CDR1 MNHEY, CDR2 SVGAGI. CDR3 amino acids: CASLTPGREKLFF. The CDR3 bases are TGTGCCAGCCTGACCCCAGGCAGAGAAAAACTGTTTTTT.

The V and J genes are TRBV7-2 and TRBJ2-2; 9 bases align to TRBD2. CDR3 length: 16 residues. With V trimmed by 5 bases and J by 4 bases, 8 bases remained unmatched. The germline V gene encodes CDR1 SGHTA and CDR2 FQGNSA. The CDR3 protein is CASSPRGGVVTGELFF. The CDR3 nucleotides read TGTGCCAGCAGCCCGCGGGGGGGGGTTGTCACCGGGGAGCTGTTTTTT.

The J gene is TRBJ1-2, the V gene TRBV5-1; 7 nucleotides line up with TRBD1. Germline V gives CDR1 SGHRS, CDR2 YFSETQ. The V gene end was trimmed by 3 bases and the J gene end by 5 bases; junction bases not matched to a gene: 7. The CDR3 sequence is 14 residues long. Here the CDR3 DNA reads TGCGCCAGCAGCTCCGACAGGGTGACTTATGGCTACACCTTC. Protein sequence: CASSSDRVTYGYTF.

This clone was detected only a few times. The gene calls are TRBV11-2 and TRBJ2-1, with 10 bases aligning to TRBD2. V dropped 5 bases and J dropped 6; count of bases not matched to a gene: 10. The germline V gene encodes CDR1 SGHAT and CDR2 FQNNGV. The CDR3 loop spans 16 amino acids. The CDR3 DNA is TGTGCCAGCAGCCCACGACTAGCGGGCCTTTCCAATGAGCAGTTCTTC. Translation: CASSPRLAGLSNEQFF.

The CDR3 bases are TGTGCCAGCAGCTTCGAGTTCTTAAAGAGGTCGTCCTACAATGAGCAGTTCTTC. This translates into CASSFEFLKRSSYNEQFF. The V call is TRBV5-5, the J call TRBJ2-1; no clear D. The CDR3 extends over 18 amino acids. The V gene's germline CDR1 is SGHKS and CDR2 YYEKEE (reference sequence). V was pared by 2 bases and J by 1 base, with 19 bases between.

This rearrangement joins TRBV18 to TRBJ2-7; 7 nucleotides line up with TRBD1. The germline V gene encodes CDR1 KGHSH and CDR2 LQKENI. Trimming removed 3 bases from V and 4 bases from J; junction bases left unmatched: 6. The CDR3 spans 14 residues. CDR3 in DNA: TGTGCCAGCTCACCGGGAAGGGGGCAGTACGAGCAGTACGTC. It encodes CASSPGRGQYEQYV.